These 21 T cell receptor beta chains originate from one sample sequenced in a study of CD8+ T cells in alopecia areata. Following RNA extraction, reverse transcription yielded cDNA that acted as the sequencing template. Using immunoSEQ multiplex PCR, the repertoire was profiled, and TCRdb retains in-frame clones only, with some absent. Among 150,000 to 200,000 clones listed, under 60% were seen once. Treatment given: oral pan-JAK inhibitor, 5-10 mg twice daily. The specimen comprised CD8+ T cells sorted from blood, sampled at week 24, from a patient treated with tofacitinib. Receptor source: a human donor with alopecia areata.

Written as DNA, the CDR3 is TGCGCCAGCAGCCCTCGACAGGGGAATTACGAGCAGTACTTC. The encoded protein is CASSPRQGNYEQYF. This chain joins TRBV4-1 and TRBJ2-7; 8 nucleotides align to TRBD1. The CDR3 has 14 residues. The germline V gene encodes CDR1 MGHRA and CDR2 YSYEKL. The J segment lost 4 bases and the V segment lost 4 bases, leaving 6 bases of the junction unmatched.

This CDR3 is CASGSTDLAKNIQYF. As DNA, the CDR3 is TGTGCTAGTGGTTCTACGGACCTAGCCAAAAACATTCAGTACTTC. The genes are TRBV12-5 and TRBJ2-4; D remains ambiguous. Trimming left V 4 bases short and J 0 bases short, with 10 bases between. The CDR3 has 15 amino acids. The V gene's germline CDR1 is LGHNT and CDR2 FRNRAP. Using reference TRBV12-5 and TRBJ2-4 for the parts outside the CDR3, the full variable domain is DARVTQTPRHKVTEMGQEVTMRCQPILGHNTVFWYRQTMMQGLELLAYFRNRAPLDDSGMPKDRFSAEMPDATLATLKIQPSEPRDSAVYFCASGSTDLAKNIQYFGAGTRLSVL.

This clone was counted once. This chain connects TRBV10-1 to TRBJ2-3; the D is unclear. V gave up 3 bases and J gave up 4 bases, with 5 bases separating them. Germline CDR1 reads WNHNN; CDR2 reads SYGVQD (reference sequence). This CDR3 has 12 residues. CDR3 nucleotides: TGCGCCAGCAGTGATAGGCCAGATACGCAGTATTTT. Amino acids: CASSDRPDTQYF.

V usage is TRBV5-1 and J usage is TRBJ2-1; D uncertain. Germline V lookup: CDR1 SGHRS, CDR2 YFSETQ. This CDR3 region has 13 residues. V shed 0 bases and J shed 10 bases, with 11 bases lying between them. The CDR3 bases are TGCGCCAGCAGCTTGGAGTCACCTCGGGAGCAGTTCTTC. It is translated as CASSLESPREQFF.

The J gene is TRBJ1-5, the V gene TRBV5-6; perhaps TRBD1 as D (6 bases). Germline V CDR1 and CDR2: SGHDT, YYEEEE. Trimming cost V 7 bases and J 6 bases, with 14 bases left between them. The CDR3 consists of 13 residues. The CDR3 here is CASGLGGSQPQHF. CDR3 DNA sequence: TGTGCCAGCGGATTAGGGGGTTCTCAGCCCCAGCATTTT.

The rearrangement uses TRBV27 and TRBJ1-1; D not resolved. Germline CDR1 MNHEY, CDR2 SMNVEV (reference sequence). V lost 6 bases and J lost 2, with 16 bases in between. The CDR3 runs to 15 residues. Written as DNA, the CDR3 is TGTGCCAGCAGCCGATTCCTGGACGGTAACACTGAAGCTTTCTTT. This translates into CASSRFLDGNTEAFF.

The genes are TRBV2 and TRBJ1-6; no reliable D call. The CDR3 is 15 residues long. V dropped 3 bases and J dropped 4 bases, with 10 bases sitting between them. Germline-derived CDR1 and CDR2 are SNHLY and FYNNEI. Here the CDR3 DNA reads TGTGCCAGCAGTGAGTGGAGCCCATATAATTCACCCCTCCACTTT. It encodes CASSEWSPYNSPLHF.

CDR3 nucleotides: TGTGCCAGCAGCTTAGACGAAAAACTGTTTTTT. It translates to CASSLDEKLFF. The V call is TRBV7-9, the J call TRBJ1-4; D is undetermined. CDR1 SEHNR and CDR2 FQNEAQ come from the germline V gene (reference sequence). The CDR3 runs to 11 residues. V lost 1 base, J lost 8 bases, and 2 bases lay in between.

This clone occurred a few times. The J gene is TRBJ2-1, the V gene TRBV29-1; the D is unclear. This CDR3 region has 15 residues. Trimming stripped 2 bases from V and 2 bases from J, with 13 bases between. CDR1 SQVTM and CDR2 ANQGSEA come from the germline V gene. CDR3: CSVELGKKAYNEQFF. CDR3 bases: TGCAGCGTTGAACTAGGAAAGAAGGCCTACAATGAGCAGTTCTTC.

This rearrangement joins TRBV15 to TRBJ2-5; maybe TRBD2 (6 bases). The CDR3 is 15 amino acids. The V gene's germline CDR1 is LNHNV and CDR2 YYDKDF (reference sequence). V shed 5 bases and J shed 2 bases, with 15 bases lying between them. The CDR3 reads CATSSAGTSQETQYF. The CDR3 DNA sequence: TGTGCCACCAGCTCCGCCGGGACTTCACAAGAGACCCAGTACTTC.

J is TRBJ2-7 and V is TRBV5-6; 8 nucleotides agree with TRBD1. Trimming at V came to 0 bases and at J to 6 bases, leaving 5 bases not matched to a gene. This CDR3 spans 14 amino acids. The germline V gene encodes CDR1 SGHDT and CDR2 YYEEEE. The CDR3 bases are TGTGCCAGCAGCTTGGGCAGGGGGCTTGTCGAGCAGTACTTC. This encodes CASSLGRGLVEQYF.

The chain employs TRBV6-5 and TRBJ2-3; weak D call: TRBD2 (5 bases). Germline CDR1 and CDR2: MNHEY and SVGAGI. This CDR3 spans 15 amino acids. V was shortened by 7 bases and J by 2 bases, with 16 bases between the two germline ends. The CDR3 DNA reads as TGTGCCAGCACCCCCATCCGGGGATTCACAGATACGCAGTATTTT. As protein: CASTPIRGFTDTQYF.

The V and J genes are TRBV18 and TRBJ2-7, with unresolved D. Trimming stripped 1 base from V and 3 bases from J, with 16 bases between. The CDR3 is 16 amino acids. Germline V gives CDR1 KGHSH, CDR2 LQKENI. Here the CDR3 DNA reads TGTGCCAGCTCACCACTCGACACCAGGTCGGGCTACGAGCAGTACTTC. Its protein product is CASSPLDTRSGYEQYF.

This clone appeared once. CDR3 DNA sequence: TGTGCCAGCAGCCCGACAGGGTCCGGCTACACCTTC. Protein sequence: CASSPTGSGYTF. This rearrangement joins TRBV14 to TRBJ1-2; 7 bases fit TRBD1. Germline-derived CDR1 and CDR2 are SGHDN and FVKESK. The CDR3 consists of 12 residues. Trimming at V came to 4 bases and at J to 8 bases, leaving 4 bases not matched to a gene.

The genes are TRBV12-5 and TRBJ1-5; D uncertain. This CDR3 is built from 11 residues. V was pared by 6 bases and J by 3 bases, with 3 bases between. Germline V CDR1 and CDR2: LGHNT, FRNRAP. The CDR3 DNA reads as TGTGCTAGTGGCCTCAATCAGCCCCAGCATTTT. It translates to CASGLNQPQHF.

The chain has TRBV7-9 and TRBJ2-3; D is unresolved. The CDR3 spans 13 residues. V was clipped by 5 bases and J by 2 bases, with 8 bases between them. CDR1 is SEHNR and CDR2 is FQNEAQ in the germline V gene (reference sequence). The CDR3 protein is CASSLKTTDTQYF. CDR3 nucleotides: TGTGCCAGCAGCCTAAAAACCACAGATACGCAGTATTTT.

V usage is TRBV5-1 and J usage is TRBJ2-7; no clear D gene. Germline values: CDR1 SGHRS, CDR2 YFSETQ. The V and J ends lost 0 bases and 7 bases respectively, with 5 bases between them. There are 11 residues in the CDR3. The CDR3 spells CASSLGIEQYF. The CDR3, as DNA: TGCGCCAGCAGCTTGGGAATAGAGCAGTACTTC.

The V call is TRBV5-6, the J call TRBJ2-1; 8 bases match TRBD2. V gave up 4 bases and J gave up 10 bases; unmatched junction bases: 4. The CDR3 has 12 amino acids. The V gene's germline CDR1 is SGHDT and CDR2 YYEEEE. CDR3: CASSLGTREQFF. The CDR3 region has the DNA TGTGCCAGCAGCCTCGGGACTAGGGAGCAGTTCTTC.

This chain uses TRBV11-2 with TRBJ2-3; D gene ambiguous. With 1 base removed from V and 2 bases from J, the gap between germline ends came to 10 bases. The CDR3 totals 15 residues. The V gene's germline CDR1 is SGHAT and CDR2 FQNNGV. The CDR3 bases are TGTGCCAGCAGCTTAGGGGCCTATATCACAGATACGCAGTATTTT. It codes for CASSLGAYITDTQYF.

The gene calls are TRBV7-2 and TRBJ2-3; the match to TRBD2 covers 8 bases. Germline V CDR1 and CDR2: SGHTA, FQGNSA. The CDR3 contains 17 residues. J lost 1 base, V lost 3 bases, and 9 bases had no gene match. The CDR3 nucleotides are TGTGCCAGCAGCTTGTCGGGAGGGGACGGTGGCACAGATACGCAGTATTTT. It codes for CASSLSGGDGGTDTQYF.

A few counts support this clone. This chain uses TRBV10-2 with TRBJ2-2, with no clear D. Trimming shortened V by 10 bases and J by 0 bases, and 9 bases separated the two germline ends. CDR3 length equals 13 residues. Germline values: CDR1 WSHSY, CDR2 SAAADI. The DNA of the CDR3 is TGCGCCATTCTTACGGCGAACACCGGGGAGCTGTTTTTT. Translated, it gives CAILTANTGELFF.